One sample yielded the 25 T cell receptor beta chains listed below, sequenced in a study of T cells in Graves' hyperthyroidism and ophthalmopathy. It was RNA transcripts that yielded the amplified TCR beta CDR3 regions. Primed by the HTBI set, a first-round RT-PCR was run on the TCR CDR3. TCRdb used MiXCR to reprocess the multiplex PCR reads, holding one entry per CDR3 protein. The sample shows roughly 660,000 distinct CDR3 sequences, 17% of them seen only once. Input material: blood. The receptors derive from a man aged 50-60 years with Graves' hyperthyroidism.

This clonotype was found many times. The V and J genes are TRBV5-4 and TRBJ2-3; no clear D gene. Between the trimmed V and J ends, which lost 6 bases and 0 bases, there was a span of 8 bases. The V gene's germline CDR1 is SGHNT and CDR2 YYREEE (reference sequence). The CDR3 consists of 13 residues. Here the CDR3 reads CASTATSTDTQYF. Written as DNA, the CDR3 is TGTGCCAGCACCGCAACTAGCACAGATACGCAGTATTTT.

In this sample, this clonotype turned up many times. CDR3 nucleotides: TGTGCCAGCAGTTCGGGACCGACCGGAGCTTTCTTT. Its protein is CASSSGPTGAFF. The rearrangement joins TRBV28 to TRBJ1-1, with D tentatively TRBD1 (5 bases). Trimming shortened V by 4 bases and J by 10 bases, and 13 bases separated the two germline ends. The CDR3 sequence is 12 residues long. The V gene's germline CDR1 is MDHEN and CDR2 SYDVKM.

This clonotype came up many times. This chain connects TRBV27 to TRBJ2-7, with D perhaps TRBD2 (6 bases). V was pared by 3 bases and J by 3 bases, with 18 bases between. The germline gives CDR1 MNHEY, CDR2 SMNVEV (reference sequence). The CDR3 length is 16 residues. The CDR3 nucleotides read TGTGCCAGCAGTTTTGCGGGGCCTTTTCCTAACTACGAGCAGTACTTC. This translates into CASSFAGPFPNYEQYF.

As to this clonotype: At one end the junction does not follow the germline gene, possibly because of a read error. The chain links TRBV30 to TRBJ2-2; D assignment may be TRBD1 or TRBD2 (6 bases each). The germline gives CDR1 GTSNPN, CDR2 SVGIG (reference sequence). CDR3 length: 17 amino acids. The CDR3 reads CAWRGWRGRSNTEELFF. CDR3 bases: TGTGCCTGGAGGGGGTGGAGGGGGAGATCGAACACCGAGGAGCTGTTTTTT.

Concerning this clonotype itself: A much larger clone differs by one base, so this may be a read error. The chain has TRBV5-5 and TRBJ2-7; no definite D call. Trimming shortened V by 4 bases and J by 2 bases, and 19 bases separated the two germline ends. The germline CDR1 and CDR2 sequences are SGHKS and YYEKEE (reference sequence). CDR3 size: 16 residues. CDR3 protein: CASSAVSFQSPYEQYF. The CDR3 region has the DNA TGTGCCAGCAGCGCAGTATCTTTTCAAAGCCCCTACGAGCAGTACTTC. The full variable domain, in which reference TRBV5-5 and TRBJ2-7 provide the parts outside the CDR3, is DAGVTQSPTHLIKTRGQQVTLRCSPISGHKSVSWYQQVLGQGPQFIFQYYEKEERGRGNFPDRFSARQFPNYSSELNVNALLLGDSALYLCASSAVSFQSPYEQYFGPGTRLTVT.

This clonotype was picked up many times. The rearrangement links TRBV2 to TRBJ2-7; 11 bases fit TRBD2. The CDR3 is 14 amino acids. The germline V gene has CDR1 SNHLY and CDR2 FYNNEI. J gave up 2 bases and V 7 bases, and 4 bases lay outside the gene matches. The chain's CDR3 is CASKTSGITYEQYF. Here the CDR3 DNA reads TGTGCCAGCAAGACTAGCGGGATCACCTACGAGCAGTACTTC.

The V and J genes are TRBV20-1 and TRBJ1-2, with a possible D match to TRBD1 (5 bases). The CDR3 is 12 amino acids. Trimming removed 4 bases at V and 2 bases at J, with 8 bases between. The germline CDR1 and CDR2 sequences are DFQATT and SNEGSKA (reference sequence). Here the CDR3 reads CSAKGENYGYTF. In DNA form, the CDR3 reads TGCAGTGCTAAAGGGGAGAACTATGGCTACACCTTC.

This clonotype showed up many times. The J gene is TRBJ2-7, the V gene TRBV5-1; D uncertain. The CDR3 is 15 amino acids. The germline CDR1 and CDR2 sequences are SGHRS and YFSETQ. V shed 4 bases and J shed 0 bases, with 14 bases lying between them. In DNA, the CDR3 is TGCGCCAGCAGCCCCCGACCGTCCAGCTCCTACGAGCAGTACTTC. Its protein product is CASSPRPSSSYEQYF.

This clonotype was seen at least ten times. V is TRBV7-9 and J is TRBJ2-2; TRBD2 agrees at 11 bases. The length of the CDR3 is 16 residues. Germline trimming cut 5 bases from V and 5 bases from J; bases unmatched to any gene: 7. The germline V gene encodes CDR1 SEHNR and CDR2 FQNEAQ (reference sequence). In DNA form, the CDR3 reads TGTGCCAGCAGCGCCACTAGCGGGAGCGGGACCGGGGAGCTGTTTTTT. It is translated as CASSATSGSGTGELFF.

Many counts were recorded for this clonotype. The CDR3 DNA reads TGTGCCAGCAGTATGGGGACAGGGCCCTATAGTGAGCAGTTCTTC. Translated, it gives CASSMGTGPYSEQFF. V is TRBV12-3 or TRBV12-4 and J is TRBJ2-1; 9 bases line up with TRBD1. J lost 9 bases, V lost 5 bases, and 11 bases had no gene match. The CDR3 spans 15 residues.

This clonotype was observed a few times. CDR3 region: CASSSTGQGANEQYF. For the CDR3, the DNA is TGCGCCAGCAGCTCCACGGGACAGGGGGCGAACGAGCAGTACTTC. The rearrangement joins TRBV5-1 to TRBJ2-7; 12 nucleotides align to TRBD1. V gave up 3 bases and J gave up 5 bases; unmatched junction bases: 6. This CDR3 has 15 residues. Germline CDR1 SGHRS, CDR2 YFSETQ.

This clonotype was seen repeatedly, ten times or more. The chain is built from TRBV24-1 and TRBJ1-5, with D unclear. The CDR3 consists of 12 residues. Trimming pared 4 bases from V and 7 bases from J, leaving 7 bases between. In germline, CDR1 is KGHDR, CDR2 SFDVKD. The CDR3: CATSEQDQPQHF. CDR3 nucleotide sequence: TGTGCCACCAGTGAACAAGACCAGCCCCAGCATTTT.

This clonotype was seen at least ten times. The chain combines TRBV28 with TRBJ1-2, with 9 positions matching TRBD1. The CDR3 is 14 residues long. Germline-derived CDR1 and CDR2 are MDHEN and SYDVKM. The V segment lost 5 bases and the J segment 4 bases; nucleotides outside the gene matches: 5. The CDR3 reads CASSPGTGSYGYTF. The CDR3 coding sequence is TGTGCCAGCAGTCCCGGGACAGGGTCCTATGGCTACACCTTC.

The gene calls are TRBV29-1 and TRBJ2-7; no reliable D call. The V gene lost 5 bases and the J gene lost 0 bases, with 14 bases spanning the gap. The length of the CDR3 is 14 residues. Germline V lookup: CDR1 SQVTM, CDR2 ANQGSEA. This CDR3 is CSVIGRARSYEQYF. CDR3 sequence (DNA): TGCAGCGTTATTGGTAGGGCCCGCTCCTACGAGCAGTACTTC.

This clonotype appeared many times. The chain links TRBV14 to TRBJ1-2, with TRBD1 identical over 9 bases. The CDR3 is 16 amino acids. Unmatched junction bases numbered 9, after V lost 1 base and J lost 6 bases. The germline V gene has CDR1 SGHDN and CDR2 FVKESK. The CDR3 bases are TGTGCCAGCAGCCAAGTCGTGGGACAGGGTTCCCATGGCTACACCTTC. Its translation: CASSQVVGQGSHGYTF.

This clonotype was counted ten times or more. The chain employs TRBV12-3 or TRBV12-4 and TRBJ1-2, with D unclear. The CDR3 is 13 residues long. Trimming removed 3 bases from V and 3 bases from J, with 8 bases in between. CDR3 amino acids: CASSLSEDYGYTF. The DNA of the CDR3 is TGTGCCAGCAGTTTGAGCGAGGACTATGGCTACACCTTC.

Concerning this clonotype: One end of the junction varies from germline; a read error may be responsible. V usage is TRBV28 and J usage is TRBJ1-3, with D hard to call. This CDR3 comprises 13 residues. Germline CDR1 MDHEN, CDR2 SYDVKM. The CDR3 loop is CASSYSLGNTVYF. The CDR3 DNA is TGTGCCAGCAGTTACAGCCTTGGAAACACCGTATATTTT.

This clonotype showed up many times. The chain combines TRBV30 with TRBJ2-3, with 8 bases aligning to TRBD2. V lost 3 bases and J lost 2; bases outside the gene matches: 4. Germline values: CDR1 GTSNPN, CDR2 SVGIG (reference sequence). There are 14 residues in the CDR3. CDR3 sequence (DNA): TGTGCCTGGAGGGTTAGCGGGAACACAGATACGCAGTATTTT. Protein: CAWRVSGNTDTQYF.

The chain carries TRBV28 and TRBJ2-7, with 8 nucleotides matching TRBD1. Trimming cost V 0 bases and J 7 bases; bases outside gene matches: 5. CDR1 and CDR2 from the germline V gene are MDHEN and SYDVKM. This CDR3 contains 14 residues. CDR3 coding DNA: TGTGCCAGCAGTTTATGGGACAGGGAAGTGGAGCAGTACTTC. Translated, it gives CASSLWDREVEQYF.

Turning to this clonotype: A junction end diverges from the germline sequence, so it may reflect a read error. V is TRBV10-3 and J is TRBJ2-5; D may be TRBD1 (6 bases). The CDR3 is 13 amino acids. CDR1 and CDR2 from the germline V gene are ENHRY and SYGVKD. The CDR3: CASSHRVAETQYF. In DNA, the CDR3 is TGTGCCAGCAGTCACAGGGTCGCAGAGACCCAGTACTTC.

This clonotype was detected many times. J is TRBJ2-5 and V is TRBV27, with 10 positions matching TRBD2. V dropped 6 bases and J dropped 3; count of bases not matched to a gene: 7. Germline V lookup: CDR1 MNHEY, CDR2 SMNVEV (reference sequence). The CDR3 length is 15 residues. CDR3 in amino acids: CASSWTSGMEETQYF. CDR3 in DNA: TGTGCCAGCAGCTGGACTAGCGGAATGGAAGAGACCCAGTACTTC.

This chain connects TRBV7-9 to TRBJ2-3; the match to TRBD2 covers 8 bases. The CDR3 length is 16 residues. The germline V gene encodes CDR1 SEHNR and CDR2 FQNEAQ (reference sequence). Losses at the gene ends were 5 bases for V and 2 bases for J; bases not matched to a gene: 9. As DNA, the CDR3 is TGTGCCAGCAGCCGAACCACTAGCGGCCCCACAGATACGCAGTATTTT. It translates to CASSRTTSGPTDTQYF. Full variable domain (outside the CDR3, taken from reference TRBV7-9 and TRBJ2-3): DTGVSQNPRHKITKRGQNVTFRCDPISEHNRLYWYRQTLGQGPEFLTYFQNEAQLEKSRLLSDRFSAERPKGSFSTLEIQRTEQGDSAMYLCASSRTTSGPTDTQYFGPGTRLTVL.

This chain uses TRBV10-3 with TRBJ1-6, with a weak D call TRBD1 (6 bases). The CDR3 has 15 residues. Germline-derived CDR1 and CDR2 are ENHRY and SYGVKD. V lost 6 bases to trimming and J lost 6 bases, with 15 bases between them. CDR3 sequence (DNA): TGTGCCATCAGCGCGGGACACCACTCTAATTCACCCCTCCACTTT. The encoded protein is CAISAGHHSNSPLHF.

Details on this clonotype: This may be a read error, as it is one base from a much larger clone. The CDR3 loop reads CASSIIAEGITDTKYF. The CDR3 DNA reads as TGTGCCAGCAGTATCATAGCGGAGGGGATCACAGATACGAAGTATTTT. The chain links TRBV28 to TRBJ2-3; D is possibly TRBD2 (6 bases). The CDR3 is made up of 16 amino acids. Germline CDR1 and CDR2: MDHEN and SYDVKM. Together with reference TRBV28 and TRBJ2-3, the CDR3 gives the full variable domain: DVKVTQSSRYLVKRTGEKVFLECVQDMDHENMFWYRQDPGLGLRLIYFSYDVKMKEKGDIPEGYSVSREKKERFSLILESASTNQTSMYLCASSIIAEGITDTKYFGPGTRLTVL.

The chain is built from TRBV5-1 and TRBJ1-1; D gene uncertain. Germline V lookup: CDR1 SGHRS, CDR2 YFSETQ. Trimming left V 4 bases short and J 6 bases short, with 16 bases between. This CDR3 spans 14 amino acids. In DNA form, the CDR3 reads TGCGCCAGCAGCAGCGCGGGGAGTCGGGCTGAAGCTTTCTTT. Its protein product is CASSSAGSRAEAFF.